This passage covers 18 T cell receptor beta chains from one sample sequenced in a study of neurological immune-mediated disorders. TCRdb re-analysed the 5' RACE reads in MiXCR, keeping a single row per CDR3 protein. The data show about 74,000 distinct CDR3 sequences, 5.2% seen once. The sample consisted of PBMCs. The receptors here all came from a man between 18 and 35 years old with multiple sclerosis.

This clonotype appeared many times. The genes are TRBV20-1 and TRBJ1-1; 7 nucleotides line up with TRBD1. Germline V gene sequence: CDR1 DFQATT, CDR2 SNEGSKA (reference sequence). V shed 5 bases, J shed 3 bases, and the junction held 6 bases outside the gene matches. The CDR3 is made up of 13 amino acids. DNA of the CDR3: TGCAGTGCTCCCGGGACAGCTCACACTGAAGCTTTCTTT. Protein product: CSAPGTAHTEAFF.

In its sample, this clonotype was seen many times. The V call is TRBV7-2, the J call TRBJ2-7; D is uncertain. The germline V gene encodes CDR1 SGHTA and CDR2 FQGNSA. The CDR3 is 13 amino acids. Trimming took 3 bases from V and 7 from J, leaving 13 bases between them. The CDR3 here is CASSFASQTEQYF. DNA for the CDR3: TGTGCCAGCAGCTTTGCCTCCCAGACGGAGCAGTACTTC.

This clonotype appeared many times. V and J are TRBV7-9 and TRBJ2-2; D unresolved. The CDR3 extends over 11 amino acids. Trimming pared 6 bases from V and 6 bases from J, leaving 5 bases between. Germline lookup yields CDR1 SEHNR and CDR2 FQNEAQ (reference sequence). The CDR3 is CASRVAGELFF. Here the CDR3 DNA reads TGTGCCAGCAGGGTGGCCGGGGAGCTGTTTTTT.

At least ten counts were recorded for this clonotype. This sequence joins TRBV6-6 and TRBJ1-2; perhaps TRBD1 as D (5 bases). Trimming stripped 5 bases from V and 3 bases from J, with 16 bases between. The CDR3 consists of 15 residues. Germline-derived CDR1 and CDR2 are MNHNY and SVGAGI (reference sequence). The CDR3 region is CASSQKTAPDYGYTF. DNA for the CDR3: TGTGCCAGCAGTCAAAAGACAGCGCCGGACTATGGCTACACCTTC.

This clonotype was seen repeatedly, ten times or more. The V gene is TRBV29-1, the J gene TRBJ2-6; D could derive from TRBD1 or TRBD2 (5 bases each). The V gene's germline CDR1 is SQVTM and CDR2 ANQGSEA. The V end lost 6 bases, the J end lost 0 bases, and 12 bases lay between the germline ends. The CDR3 loop spans 15 amino acids. In DNA form, the CDR3 reads TGCAGCGTCGCCGGGACCGACTCTGGGGCCAACGTCCTGACTTTC. Its protein is CSVAGTDSGANVLTF.

This clonotype was detected ten times or more. CDR3 in amino acids: CSVGKTGVDYGYTF. CDR3 nucleotides: TGCAGCGTTGGCAAGACAGGGGTGGACTATGGCTACACCTTC. The chain employs TRBV29-1 and TRBJ1-2, with 8 bases matching TRBD1. CDR1 is SQVTM, CDR2 ANQGSEA, per germline. V shed 4 bases, J shed 3 bases, and the junction held 7 bases outside the gene matches. This CDR3 is 14 amino acids long.

In its sample, this clonotype was seen many times. The chain is built from TRBV12-3 or TRBV12-4 and TRBJ2-7, with a weak D call TRBD2 (6 bases). The length of the CDR3 is 15 residues. V shed 6 bases and J shed 5 bases, with 20 bases lying between them. The CDR3 sequence is CASSRGTRGVHEQYF. CDR3 coding DNA: TGTGCCAGCAGCCGCGGGACTCGCGGCGTCCACGAGCAGTACTTC.

This clonotype came up a few times. At one end, the junction sequence differs from germline, possibly due to a read error. The chain joins TRBV20-1 to TRBJ1-1, with D unresolved. Germline CDR1 and CDR2: DFQATT and SNEGSKA (reference sequence). The CDR3 contains 11 residues. CDR3 coding DNA: TGCAGTGCTCGAGAGGACACTGAAGCTTTCTTT. As protein: CSAREDTEAFF.

In this sample, this clonotype turned up many times. This chain uses TRBV20-1 with TRBJ1-2; D is undetermined. The germline V gene has CDR1 DFQATT and CDR2 SNEGSKA (reference sequence). Trimming cost V 3 bases and J 7 bases, with 15 bases left between them. The CDR3 covers 13 residues. The CDR3 is CSASLRSWGGYTF. CDR3 DNA: TGCAGTGCTAGTTTACGGAGTTGGGGTGGCTACACCTTC.

The table lists this clonotype with many counts. The V gene is TRBV12-3 or TRBV12-4, the J gene TRBJ1-4, with D hard to call. The CDR3 contains 14 residues. V shed 3 bases and J shed 9 bases, with 14 bases lying between them. The CDR3 here is CASSFSGYEKKLFF. Written as DNA, the CDR3 is TGTGCCAGCAGTTTTTCTGGGTATGAGAAAAAACTGTTTTTT.

This clonotype was picked up many times. The rearrangement uses TRBV9 and TRBJ2-2, with D unclear. The CDR3 covers 12 residues. Germline CDR1 reads SGDLS; CDR2 reads YYNGEE. V was cut by 4 bases and J by 3 bases, with 4 bases left in between. The CDR3 sequence: CASSPYTGELFF. In DNA, the CDR3 is TGTGCCAGCAGCCCATACACCGGGGAGCTGTTTTTT.

This chain uses TRBV20-1 with TRBJ1-2, with D possibly TRBD1 on 6 matching bases. Germline V gives CDR1 DFQATT, CDR2 SNEGSKA (reference sequence). Trimming left V 7 bases short and J 6 bases short, with 15 bases between. This CDR3 region has 12 residues. The CDR3 region has the DNA TGCAGTGGGCCGGACAGTCGGCATGGCTACACCTTC. This encodes CSGPDSRHGYTF.

V usage is TRBV5-1 and J usage is TRBJ2-2; D unresolved. V was clipped by 0 bases and J by 4 bases, with 19 bases between them. The CDR3 spans 18 residues. Germline CDR1 SGHRS, CDR2 YFSETQ. The CDR3 here is CASSLASWFSVGTGELFF. CDR3 nucleotides: TGCGCCAGCAGCTTGGCCAGTTGGTTCTCCGTGGGCACCGGGGAGCTGTTTTTT.

The table lists this clonotype with many counts. V is TRBV5-1 and J is TRBJ2-7; maybe TRBD1 (5 bases). Germline CDR1 reads SGHRS; CDR2 reads YFSETQ. Trimming removed 1 base from V and 6 bases from J, with 11 bases in between. This CDR3 comprises 13 residues. CDR3 bases: TGCGCCAGCAGCTTGAGGGCAGGGTCCGAGCAGTACTTC. Translated: CASSLRAGSEQYF.

V usage is TRBV28 and J usage is TRBJ1-6; D remains unclear. Germline V gene lookup returns CDR1 MDHEN and CDR2 SYDVKM. The CDR3 is 15 residues long. V was pared by 2 bases and J by 9 bases, with 14 bases between. CDR3 DNA sequence: TGTGCCAGCAGTTTAAGTCGAAAGGGAGGTTCACCCCTCCACTTT. Residues: CASSLSRKGGSPLHF.

In its sample, this clonotype was seen many times. The rearrangement links TRBV7-2 to TRBJ1-2; D perhaps matches TRBD1 (5 bases). V was trimmed by 4 bases and J by 4 bases, leaving 16 bases between them. From germline, CDR1 is SGHTA and CDR2 FQGNSA. The CDR3 sequence is 15 residues long. The CDR3 coding sequence is TGTGCCAGCAGCTCGCGACCAGGGCCGATCTATGGCTACACCTTC. Encoded protein: CASSSRPGPIYGYTF. The whole variable domain, filled in from reference TRBV7-2 and TRBJ1-2, reads GAGVSQSPSNKVTEKGKDVELRCDPISGHTALYWYRQSLGQGLEFLIYFQGNSAPDKSGLPSDRFSAERTGGSVSTLTIQRTQQEDSAVYLCASSSRPGPIYGYTFGSGTRLTVV.

At least ten counts were recorded for this clonotype. The chain combines TRBV6-5 with TRBJ2-2, with D possibly being TRBD1 (6 bases). CDR1 MNHEY and CDR2 SVGAGI come from the germline V gene. The CDR3 has 16 amino acids. Trimming took 5 bases from V and 0 from J, leaving 13 bases between them. The CDR3 loop is CASSPPGQSNTGELFF. The CDR3 bases are TGTGCCAGCAGTCCTCCGGGACAATCGAACACCGGGGAGCTGTTTTTT.

At least ten counts were recorded for this clonotype. The rearrangement links TRBV4-1 to TRBJ2-5; either TRBD1 or TRBD2 may supply D (5 bases each). This CDR3 region has 15 residues. CDR1 and CDR2 (germline): MGHRA, YSYEKL. The V end lost 0 bases, the J end lost 4 bases, and 12 bases lay between the germline ends. CDR3 sequence reads: CASSQESGRGETQYF. The CDR3 region has the DNA TGCGCCAGCAGCCAAGAATCGGGGCGTGGAGAGACCCAGTACTTC.